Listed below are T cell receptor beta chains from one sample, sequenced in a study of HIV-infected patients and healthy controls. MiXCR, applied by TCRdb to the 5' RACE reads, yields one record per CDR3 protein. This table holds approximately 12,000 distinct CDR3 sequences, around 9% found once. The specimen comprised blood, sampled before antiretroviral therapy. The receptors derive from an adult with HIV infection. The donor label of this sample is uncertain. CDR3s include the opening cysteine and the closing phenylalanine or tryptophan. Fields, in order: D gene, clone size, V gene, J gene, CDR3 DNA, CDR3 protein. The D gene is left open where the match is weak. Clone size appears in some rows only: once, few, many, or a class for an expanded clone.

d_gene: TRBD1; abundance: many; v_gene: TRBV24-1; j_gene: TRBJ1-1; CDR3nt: TGTGCCACCAGCGAATCCCCGGGACAGGGGGACAGGAACACTGAAGCTTTCTTT; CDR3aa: CATSESPGQGDRNTEAFF
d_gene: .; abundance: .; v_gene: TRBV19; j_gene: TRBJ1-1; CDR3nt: TGTGCCAGTAGTACCTCGACAGGCAAACTTAAAGGTTACGGTGAAGCTTTCTTT; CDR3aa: CASSTSTGKLKGYGEAFF
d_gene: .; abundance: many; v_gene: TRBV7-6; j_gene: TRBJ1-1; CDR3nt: TGTGCCAGCACGGATATGCCGGGTGGAGGGTCCGCTGAAGCTTTCTTT; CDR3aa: CASTDMPGGGSAEAFF
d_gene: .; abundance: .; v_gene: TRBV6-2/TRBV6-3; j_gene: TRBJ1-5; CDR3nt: TGTGCCAGCAGTGGTTGGGGTTCCGATCAGCCCCAGCATTTT; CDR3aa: CASSGWGSDQPQHF
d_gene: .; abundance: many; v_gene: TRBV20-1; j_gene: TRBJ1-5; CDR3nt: TGCAGTGTGGGGCAGGCTGAGCAGCCCCAGCATTTT; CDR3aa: CSVGQAEQPQHF
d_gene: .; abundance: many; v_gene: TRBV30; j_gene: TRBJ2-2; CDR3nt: TGTGCCTGTGGATCGAGGCCGTCCGACACCGGGGAGCTGTTTTTT; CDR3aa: CACGSRPSDTGELFF
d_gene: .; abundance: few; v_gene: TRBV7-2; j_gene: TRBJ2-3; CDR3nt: TGTGCCAGCAGCTTGAGAGGGACCGCAACAGATACGCAGTATTTT; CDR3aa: CASSLRGTATDTQYF
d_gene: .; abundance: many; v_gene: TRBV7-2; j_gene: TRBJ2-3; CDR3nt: TGTGCCAGCAGCTTAGAGGTTAGCGCAGATACGCAGTATTTT; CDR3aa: CASSLEVSADTQYF
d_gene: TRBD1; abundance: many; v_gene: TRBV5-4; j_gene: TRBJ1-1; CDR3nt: TGTGCCAGCAGCTTGGCCGACAGGGATGCTGAAGCTTTCTTT; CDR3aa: CASSLADRDAEAFF
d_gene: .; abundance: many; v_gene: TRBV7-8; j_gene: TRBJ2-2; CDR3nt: TGTGCCAGCAGCTTAGCGCCCGGCGGGGAGCTGTTTTTT; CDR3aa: CASSLAPGGELFF
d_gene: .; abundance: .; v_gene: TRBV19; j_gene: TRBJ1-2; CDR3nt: TGTGCCAGTAGTATCTACCCCGGACAGCACGATGGCTACACCTTC; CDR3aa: CASSIYPGQHDGYTF
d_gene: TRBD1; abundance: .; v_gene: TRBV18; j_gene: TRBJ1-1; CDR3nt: TGTGCCAGCTCACCACGAGGGACAGGGAACACTGAAGCTTTCTTT; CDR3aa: CASSPRGTGNTEAFF
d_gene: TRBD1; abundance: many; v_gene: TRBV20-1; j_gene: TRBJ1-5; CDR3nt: TGCAGTGCTGGGGACAGGGCACAGCCCCAGCATTTT; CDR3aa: CSAGDRAQPQHF
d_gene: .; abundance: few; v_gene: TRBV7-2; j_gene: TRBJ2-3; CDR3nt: TGTGCCAGCAGCTTGGGGTCGGGGCCAGATACGCAGTATTTT; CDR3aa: CASSLGSGPDTQYF
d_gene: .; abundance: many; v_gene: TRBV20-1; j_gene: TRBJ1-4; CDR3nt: TGCAGTGCTCTCATGAAACAGGCTGAAAAACTGTTTTTT; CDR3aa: CSALMKQAEKLFF
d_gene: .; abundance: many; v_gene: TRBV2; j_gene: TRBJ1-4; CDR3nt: TGTGCCAGCAGTGAAGAGATCACTAATGAAAAACTGTTTTTT; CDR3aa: CASSEEITNEKLFF
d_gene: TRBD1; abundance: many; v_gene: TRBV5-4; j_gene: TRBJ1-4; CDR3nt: TGTGCCAGCAGCTCTCAGGGGGTTGAAGAAAAACTGTTTTTT; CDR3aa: CASSSQGVEEKLFF
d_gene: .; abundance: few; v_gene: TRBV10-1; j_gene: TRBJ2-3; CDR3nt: TGCGCCAGCAGTGACGAGTATCCGGGTTTCACAGATACGCAGTATTTT; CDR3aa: CASSDEYPGFTDTQYF
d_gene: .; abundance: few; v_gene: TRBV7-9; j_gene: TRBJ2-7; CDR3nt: TGTGCCAGCAGCTTGGACGTCTACGAGCAGTACTTC; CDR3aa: CASSLDVYEQYF
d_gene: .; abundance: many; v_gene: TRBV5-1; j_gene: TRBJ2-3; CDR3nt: TGCGCCAGCAGCGAGCACACAGATACGCAGTATTTT; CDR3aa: CASSEHTDTQYF
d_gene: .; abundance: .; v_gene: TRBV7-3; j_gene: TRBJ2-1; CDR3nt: TGTGCCAGCAGCTTAACAACGGGTGAGCAGTTCTTC; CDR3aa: CASSLTTGEQFF
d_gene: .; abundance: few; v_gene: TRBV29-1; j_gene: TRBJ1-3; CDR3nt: TGCAGCGCCGTAATCTCTGGAAACACCATATATTTT; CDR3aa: CSAVISGNTIYF